The clone carrying this T cell receptor (beta chain) was observed at least ten times. What it binds is unknown. Compared with germline, one end of the junction differs, possibly owing to a read error. The CDR3 covers 14 residues. Per the germline V gene, CDR1 is SNHLY and CDR2 is FYNNEI. For TCR beta, libraries came from quantitative 5'-RACE with molecular barcodes. One entry per CDR3 protein results from TCRdb running MiXCR on the 5' RACE reads. The sample lists 200,000 to 250,000 distinct CDR3 sequences; about 7.3% were seen once. This record comes from a study of CD8 T cells in ankylosing spondylitis. Findings of the study overall: Made up of 7 to 9 highly homologous variants, a TCR beta motif appeared characteristic of ankylosing spondylitis blood. Clones linked to disease, bearing a CD8+ phenotype, were relatively rare in peripheral blood. Earlier authors reported some of these motif variants in reactive arthritis synovial fluid and blood.

The sequenced sample consisted of blood, either unsorted or a sorted T cell fraction (not recorded which). V usage is TRBV2 and J usage is TRBJ1-1; 7 bases agree with TRBD1. The clonotype was recovered from a male donor with ankylosing spondylitis. This CDR3 reads CASTEGGENTEAFF. CDR3 in DNA: TGTGCCAGCACTGAAGGGGGCGAGAACACTGAAGCTTTCTTT.